Detailed here is one T cell receptor (beta chain). Sequencing used immunoSEQ multiplex PCR; TCRdb keeps in-frame clones, though not all of them. Among roughly 20,000 clones listed, around 83% were seen once. The CDR3 totals 16 residues. Germline values: CDR1 LNHDA, CDR2 SQIVND (reference sequence). The ends were cut back, 1 base at V and 1 base at J, with 10 bases in the middle. This entry comes from a study of control samples from healthy donors and cancer patients. V usage is TRBV19 and J usage is TRBJ2-2; D ambiguous. This TCR came from an older man with head and neck cancer. Sequenced sample: PBMCs. CDR3 in DNA: TGTGCCAGTAGTATAGGTGGGCTATTGAACACCGGGGAGCTGTTTTTT. It yields the protein CASSIGGLLNTGELFF. Complete variable domain (other parts from reference TRBV19 and TRBJ2-2): DGGITQSPKYLFRKEGQNVTLSCEQNLNHDAMYWYRQDPGQGLRLIYYSQIVNDFQKGDIAEGYSVSREKKESFPLTVTSAQKNPTAFYLCASSIGGLLNTGELFFGEGSRLTVL.